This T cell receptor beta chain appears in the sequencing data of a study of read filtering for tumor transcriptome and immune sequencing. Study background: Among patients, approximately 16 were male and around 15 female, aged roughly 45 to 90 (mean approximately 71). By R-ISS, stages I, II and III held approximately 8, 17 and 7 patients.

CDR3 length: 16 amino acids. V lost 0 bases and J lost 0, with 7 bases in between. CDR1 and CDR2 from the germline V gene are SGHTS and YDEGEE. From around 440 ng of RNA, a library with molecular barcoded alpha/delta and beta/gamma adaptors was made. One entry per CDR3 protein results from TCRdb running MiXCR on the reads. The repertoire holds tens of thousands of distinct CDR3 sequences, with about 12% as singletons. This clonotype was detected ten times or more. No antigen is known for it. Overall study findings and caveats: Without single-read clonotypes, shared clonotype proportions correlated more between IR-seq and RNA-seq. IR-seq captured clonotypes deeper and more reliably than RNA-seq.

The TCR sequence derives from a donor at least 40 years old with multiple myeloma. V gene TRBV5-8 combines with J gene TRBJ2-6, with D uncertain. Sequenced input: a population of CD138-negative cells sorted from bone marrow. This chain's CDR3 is CASSLAGHSGANVLTF. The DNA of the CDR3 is TGTGCCAGCAGCTTGGCCGGGCACTCTGGGGCCAACGTCCTGACTTTC.